Shown below are 20 T cell receptor beta chains from a single sample sequenced in a study of T cells in Graves' hyperthyroidism and ophthalmopathy. Amplification yielded TCR beta CDR3 regions, with RNA transcripts as the source. Carried out on the TCR CDR3, a first-round RT-PCR used the HTBI primer set. From the multiplex PCR reads, TCRdb called clonotypes with MiXCR, one entry per CDR3 protein. The profile shows roughly 100,000 distinct CDR3 sequences, about half of them singletons. The sample consisted of blood. These receptors were taken from a man aged 40-55 years with Graves' hyperthyroidism.

The chain carries TRBV9 and TRBJ2-5; 10 nucleotides align to TRBD2. CDR1 and CDR2 (germline): SGDLS, YYNGEE. The CDR3 contains 14 residues. V trimming: 3 bases; J trimming: 7 bases; junction bases outside the gene matches: 6. DNA for the CDR3: TGTGCCAGCAGCGCGCGGGGGACTAGCGTGACCCAGTACTTC. It codes for CASSARGTSVTQYF.

This clonotype has at least ten counts. The rearrangement links TRBV6-2 or TRBV6-3 to TRBJ2-1; D is possibly TRBD2 (6 bases). The CDR3 length is 14 residues. Germline-derived CDR1 and CDR2 are MNHEY and SVGEGT. Trimming removed 3 bases at V and 7 bases at J, with 13 bases between. The CDR3 sequence: CASSYRKRENEQFF. CDR3 sequence (DNA): TGTGCCAGCAGTTATCGAAAACGGGAGAATGAGCAGTTCTTC.

This clonotype occurred many times. The V gene is TRBV5-5, the J gene TRBJ2-1; 14 positions agree with TRBD2. CDR1 is SGHKS and CDR2 is YYEKEE in the germline V gene (reference sequence). The CDR3 is 14 residues long. Trimming cost V 4 bases and J 6 bases; bases outside gene matches: 0. CDR3 amino acids: CASSGLAGGNEQFF. DNA of the CDR3: TGTGCCAGCAGCGGACTAGCGGGAGGCAATGAGCAGTTCTTC.

This clonotype was observed many times. This chain uses TRBV13 with TRBJ1-6; D might be TRBD1 (6 bases). The CDR3 is made up of 14 amino acids. V was cut by 5 bases and J by 6 bases, with 11 bases left in between. Germline V gives CDR1 PRHDT, CDR2 FYEKMQ (reference sequence). CDR3: CASSPGEGNSPLHF. CDR3 sequence (DNA): TGTGCCAGCAGCCCAGGGGAGGGTAATTCACCCCTCCACTTT.

Many counts were recorded for this clonotype. The V call is TRBV20-1, the J call TRBJ2-7; no firm D call. The germline V gene encodes CDR1 DFQATT and CDR2 SNEGSKA (reference sequence). Trimming stripped 2 bases from V and 6 bases from J, with 8 bases between. The CDR3 has 11 residues. The CDR3: CSARRLSEQYF. CDR3 coding DNA: TGCAGTGCTAGAAGGCTAAGCGAGCAGTACTTC.

This clonotype showed up many times. The genes are TRBV5-1 and TRBJ2-3; 8 bases match TRBD2. CDR3 length: 15 amino acids. Germline V CDR1 and CDR2: SGHRS, YFSETQ. After removal of 4 bases from V and 0 bases from J, the junction contained 4 bases not matched to a gene. In nucleotides, the CDR3 is TGCGCCAGCAGCCGAGCGGGAGCTAGCACAGATACGCAGTATTTT. This translates into CASSRAGASTDTQYF.

This clonotype was counted at least ten times. The chain has TRBV9 and TRBJ2-2, with D hard to call. The CDR3 contains 13 residues. The germline V gene encodes CDR1 SGDLS and CDR2 YYNGEE. The V end was cut by 0 bases, the J end by 5 bases, with 5 bases between. This CDR3 reads CASSVAGTGELFF. In nucleotides, the CDR3 is TGTGCCAGCAGCGTAGCTGGTACCGGGGAGCTGTTTTTT.

Note on this clonotype: It may be a read error: a sequence one base away is much more abundant. The chain uses TRBV5-4 and TRBJ2-7, with 8 bases aligning to TRBD1. CDR1 SGHNT and CDR2 YYREEE come from the germline V gene (reference sequence). The ends lost 2 bases at V and 2 bases at J; junction bases unmatched: 6. The CDR3 sequence is 15 residues long. Here the CDR3 DNA reads TGTGCCAGCAGCTTCCGGGACAGGTCCGCCTACGAGCAGTACTTC. This encodes CASSFRDRSAYEQYF.

This clonotype is a singleton in its sample. No DNA is shown, since the ends of the CDR3 on it are uncertain; the CDR3 is the one TCRdb lists. This sequence joins TRBV7-2 and TRBJ2-3; the table's D call, TRBD1, was not checked against the DNA. A total of 13 residues make up the CDR3, ends included. CDR1 and CDR2 from the germline V gene are SGHTA and FQGNSA. The CDR3 reads CASSSQVGGGTYF.

Note on this clonotype: A read error is possible here, since a much larger clone lies one base away. V and J are TRBV12-3 or TRBV12-4 and TRBJ1-5; no firm D call. There are 14 residues in the CDR3. V was shortened by 2 bases and J by 2 bases, with 7 bases between the two germline ends. The chain's CDR3 is CASSLSYGNQPQHF. CDR3 nucleotides: TGTGCCAGCAGTTTAAGTTATGGCAATCAGCCCCAGCATTTT.

This clonotype was counted at least ten times. The chain recombines TRBV9 with TRBJ2-2; 7 positions match TRBD1. V shed 4 bases, J shed 4 bases, and the junction held 7 bases outside the gene matches. CDR1 is SGDLS and CDR2 is YYNGEE in the germline V gene. The CDR3 runs to 15 residues. CDR3 amino acids: CASSPGQARTGELFF. The CDR3 nucleotides read TGTGCCAGCAGCCCCGGACAGGCCCGCACCGGGGAGCTGTTTTTT. Supplemented by reference TRBV9 and TRBJ2-2, the full variable domain reads DSGVTQTPKHLITATGQRVTLRCSPRSGDLSVYWYQQSLDQGLQFLIQYYNGEERAKGNILERFSAQQFPDLHSELNLSSLELGDSALYFCASSPGQARTGELFFGEGSRLTVL.

This clonotype has ten or more counts. V is TRBV7-8 and J is TRBJ1-1; tentative D call: TRBD1 (5 bases). The CDR3 runs to 14 residues. Germline loops: CDR1 SGHVS, CDR2 FQNEAQ. The germline V and J ends were trimmed by 7 bases and 0 bases, with 12 bases remaining between them. CDR3 amino acids: CASTVQGLNTEAFF. The CDR3 coding sequence is TGTGCCAGCACCGTTCAGGGACTGAACACTGAAGCTTTCTTT.

V gene TRBV6-6 combines with J gene TRBJ2-5; 12 positions agree with TRBD2. V shed 7 bases and J 5 bases; nucleotides not matched to a gene: 11. The length of the CDR3 is 16 residues. Germline V gene data show CDR1 as MNHNY and CDR2 as SVGAGI (reference sequence). CDR3 in amino acids: CASTQGGLAGLETQYF. The CDR3 nucleotides are TGTGCCAGCACTCAAGGTGGACTAGCGGGGTTGGAGACCCAGTACTTC.

Turning to this clonotype: Germline is not matched at one junction end, which may reflect a read error. This chain uses TRBV20-1 with TRBJ2-3; D could derive from TRBD1 or TRBD2 (5 bases each). The germline CDR1 and CDR2 sequences are DFQATT and SNEGSKA (reference sequence). This CDR3 contains 14 residues. The CDR3 DNA follows: TGCAGTGCTAGAGGCCGGGGACGTATAGATACGCAGTATTTC. The encoded protein is CSARGRGRIDTQYF.

This rearrangement joins TRBV2 to TRBJ1-1; D call uncertain. Trimming left V 5 bases short and J 1 base short, with 14 bases between. Germline assignment: CDR1 SNHLY and CDR2 FYNNEI. The CDR3 is 15 amino acids. As DNA, the CDR3 is TGTGCCAGCAGTTCTGGACTAGCGGGGAACACTGAAGCTTTCTTT. This gives the protein CASSSGLAGNTEAFF.

This chain connects TRBV20-1 to TRBJ1-2; D is unresolved. The CDR3 runs to 12 residues. Germline assignment: CDR1 DFQATT and CDR2 SNEGSKA (reference sequence). The V end lost 6 bases, the J end lost 4 bases, and 12 bases lay between the germline ends. The CDR3, as DNA: TGCAGTGCGGCCCGTACGGGCTATGGCTACACCTTC. It specifies CSAARTGYGYTF.

This clonotype showed up many times. V and J are TRBV7-3 and TRBJ2-5; D might be TRBD1 or TRBD2, each matching 5 bases. This CDR3 contains 13 residues. The ends were cut back, 5 bases at V and 5 bases at J, with 12 bases in the middle. Germline V lookup: CDR1 SGHTA, CDR2 FQGTGA. The CDR3 region has the DNA TGTGCCAGCAGCCCCCGTTGGGGGGAGACCCAGTACTTC. Residues: CASSPRWGETQYF. The full variable domain, completed using reference TRBV7-3 and TRBJ2-5, is GAGVSQTPSNKVTEKGKYVELRCDPISGHTALYWYRQSLGQGPEFLIYFQGTGAADDSGLPNDRFFAVRPEGSVSTLKIQRTERGDSAVYLCASSPRWGETQYFGPGTRLLVL.

As regards this clonotype: This likely comes from a read error, as the CDR3 has no conserved phenylalanine or tryptophan at its end. The V gene is TRBV29-1, the J gene TRBJ2-3; TRBD1 might be the D (5 bases). The J call is doubtful: the DNA matches TRBJ1-5 better. This CDR3 comprises 13 residues. Germline-derived CDR1 and CDR2 are SQVTM and ANQGSEA. The CDR3, as DNA: TGCAGCGTTTGGGCAGGGTTCACAGATACGCAGCATTCT. This gives the protein CSVWAGFTDTQHS.

V is TRBV29-1 and J is TRBJ2-7; 7 bases are a match to TRBD1. CDR3 length: 13 amino acids. From germline, CDR1 is SQVTM and CDR2 ANQGSEA. Trimming cost V 8 bases and J 0 bases; bases outside gene matches: 7. The CDR3 bases are TGCAGCCCGGGACAGTCCTTCTCCTACGAGCAGTACGTC. Protein: CSPGQSFSYEQYV.

This clonotype was seen repeatedly, ten times or more. The chain combines TRBV5-1 with TRBJ1-1, with 8 nucleotides matching TRBD1. Germline lookup yields CDR1 SGHRS and CDR2 YFSETQ. Germline trimming cut 4 bases from V and 6 bases from J; bases unmatched to any gene: 11. CDR3 size: 15 residues. CDR3 region: CASSRSGGQGPEAFF. For the CDR3, the DNA is TGCGCCAGCAGCAGATCAGGCGGACAGGGTCCTGAAGCTTTCTTT.